The 17 T cell receptor beta chains below all came from one sample that was sequenced in a study of early T cells in non-severe SARS-CoV-2 infection. Via MiXCR, TCRdb re-called the 5' RACE reads, giving one row per CDR3 protein. The sample lists 25,000 to 30,000 distinct CDR3 sequences; around 5.2% were seen once. The sequenced sample consisted of whole blood. These TCRs come from an adult who was a healthcare worker with PCR-confirmed SARS-CoV-2 infection or an uninfected control (not recorded which).

This clonotype was found a few times. This chain links TRBV7-3 with TRBJ1-1, with TRBD1 as a possible D gene (5 bases). This CDR3 spans 13 amino acids. Germline V CDR1 and CDR2: SGHTA, FQGTGA. V dropped 6 bases and J dropped 5 bases, with 13 bases sitting between them. The CDR3 loop reads CASSYRWGTEAFF. As DNA, the CDR3 is TGTGCCAGCAGTTATAGGTGGGGGACTGAAGCTTTCTTT.

The chain employs TRBV30 and TRBJ2-1; 7 bases agree with TRBD2. The V gene end was trimmed by 0 bases and the J gene end by 9 bases; junction bases not matched to a gene: 11. The CDR3 totals 15 residues. Germline V gives CDR1 GTSNPN, CDR2 SVGIG (reference sequence). CDR3 in amino acids: CAWSVGTSAIVEQFF. CDR3 coding DNA: TGTGCCTGGAGTGTAGGTACTAGCGCTATTGTTGAGCAGTTCTTC.

The table lists this clonotype with many counts. J is TRBJ2-2 and V is TRBV6-6, with 8 bases identical to TRBD1. The germline V gene encodes CDR1 MNHNY and CDR2 SVGAGI (reference sequence). V lost 10 bases and J lost 3; bases outside the gene matches: 7. The CDR3 is 14 residues long. The CDR3 coding sequence is TGTGCCATCCGAGGGACAGGAGACACCGGGGAGCTGTTTTTT. This gives the protein CAIRGTGDTGELFF.

This clonotype appeared many times. The V gene is TRBV6-5, the J gene TRBJ2-3; tentatively, D is TRBD1 or TRBD2 (6 bases each). CDR3 length: 14 residues. Germline lookup yields CDR1 MNHEY and CDR2 SVGAGI. V lost 6 bases and J 0 bases, leaving 10 bases between the germline ends. CDR3 amino acids: CASRRGVSTDTQYF. Here the CDR3 DNA reads TGTGCCAGCAGGAGGGGGGTTAGCACAGATACGCAGTATTTT.

At least ten counts were recorded for this clonotype. This sequence joins TRBV10-2 and TRBJ1-2; 11 positions agree with TRBD1. The germline CDR1 and CDR2 sequences are WSHSY and SAAADI. Trimming at V came to 5 bases and at J to 4 bases, leaving 12 bases not matched to a gene. The CDR3 runs to 17 residues. CDR3 sequence: CASSPSGTGGKVYGYTF. The CDR3 DNA follows: TGCGCCAGCAGTCCGTCCGGGACAGGGGGTAAAGTCTATGGCTACACCTTC.

This clonotype appeared many times. The rearrangement uses TRBV4-1 and TRBJ1-1, with D maybe TRBD1 (5 bases). V lost 3 bases and J 0 bases, leaving 14 bases between the germline ends. Germline values: CDR1 MGHRA, CDR2 YSYEKL. The CDR3 loop spans 16 amino acids. The CDR3 DNA reads TGCGCCAGCAGCCAGACCCCCCAGGGCATGAACACTGAAGCTTTCTTT. Translated, it gives CASSQTPQGMNTEAFF.

This clonotype appeared a few times. The CDR3 is CSVEEGSWSSYNEQFF. In nucleotides, the CDR3 is TGCAGCGTTGAAGAAGGTAGCTGGAGCTCCTACAATGAGCAGTTCTTC. The chain uses TRBV29-1 and TRBJ2-1; D is ambiguous. Trimming left V 0 bases short and J 0 bases short, with 12 bases between. CDR1 and CDR2 (germline): SQVTM, ANQGSEA. There are 16 residues in the CDR3.

At least ten counts were recorded for this clonotype. This sequence joins TRBV7-9 and TRBJ2-2; 14 bases map to TRBD2. Germline trimming cut 5 bases from V and 4 bases from J; bases unmatched to any gene: 3. Germline V lookup: CDR1 SEHNR, CDR2 FQNEAQ (reference sequence). The CDR3 is made up of 16 amino acids. DNA for the CDR3: TGTGCCAGCAGCAAGGGGACTAGCGGGAGCACCGGGGAGCTGTTTTTT. As protein: CASSKGTSGSTGELFF.

The sample holds many counts of this clonotype. The V call is TRBV5-1, the J call TRBJ1-1, with no clear D. The germline V gene encodes CDR1 SGHRS and CDR2 YFSETQ. Deletions cut 4 bases from V and 4 bases from J, with 14 bases between. The CDR3 loop spans 14 amino acids. The CDR3 sequence is CASSRTQLGTEAFF. CDR3 in DNA: TGCGCCAGCAGCCGGACTCAATTGGGCACTGAAGCTTTCTTT.

The chain is built from TRBV11-2 and TRBJ2-1; TRBD2 matches 11 bases. Per germline, CDR1 SGHAT and CDR2 FQNNGV. With V trimmed by 5 bases and J by 7 bases, 7 bases remained unmatched. The CDR3 sequence is 15 residues long. The CDR3 sequence is CASSITSGRVNEQFF. The CDR3 nucleotides read TGTGCCAGCAGCATTACTAGCGGGAGAGTAAATGAGCAGTTCTTC.

This clonotype was seen at least ten times. The V and J genes are TRBV30 and TRBJ1-2, with 7 nucleotides matching TRBD1. Germline V gene data show CDR1 as GTSNPN and CDR2 as SVGIG (reference sequence). V shed 5 bases, J shed 4 bases, and the junction held 7 bases outside the gene matches. The CDR3 runs 13 residues. CDR3 DNA: TGTGCCTGGGTCGCCGGGACAGCCTATGGCTACACCTTC. Translating gives CAWVAGTAYGYTF.

This clonotype has at least ten counts. The rearrangement uses TRBV5-1 and TRBJ2-1; perhaps TRBD2 as D (6 bases). The CDR3 has 14 amino acids. The germline V and J ends were trimmed by 0 bases and 6 bases, with 10 bases remaining between them. Germline CDR1 SGHRS, CDR2 YFSETQ. CDR3 nucleotides: TGCGCCAGCAGCTTGGCGCCTAGCGTCAATGAGCAGTTCTTC. Translation gives CASSLAPSVNEQFF.

The chain combines TRBV3-1 with TRBJ1-1, with D uncertain. Trimming took off 2 bases at V and 4 bases at J, with 5 bases between the two ends. CDR1 is LGHDT, CDR2 YNNKEL, per germline (reference sequence). This CDR3 is built from 12 residues. CDR3 bases: TGTGCCAGCAGCCAAAGAACCACTGAAGCTTTCTTT. Protein: CASSQRTTEAFF.

This clonotype was observed at least ten times. The chain employs TRBV3-1 and TRBJ1-6; D uncertain. Trimming took 0 bases from V and 7 from J, leaving 19 bases between them. Looked up from germline, CDR1 is LGHDT and CDR2 is YNNKEL (reference sequence). The CDR3 runs 18 residues. In nucleotides, the CDR3 is TGTGCCAGCAGCCAAGATTGGCATGGCGCACCTGAAAATTCACCCCTCCACTTT. Protein sequence: CASSQDWHGAPENSPLHF.

This clonotype turned up a few times. J is TRBJ2-1 and V is TRBV9; unclear D gene. Trimming shortened V by 1 base and J by 5 bases, and 10 bases separated the two germline ends. The CDR3 is 14 amino acids. CDR1 is SGDLS and CDR2 is YYNGEE in the germline V gene. CDR3 sequence: CASSVRAENNEQFF. The CDR3 DNA sequence: TGTGCCAGCAGCGTACGGGCAGAAAACAATGAGCAGTTCTTC. The full variable domain, its missing parts supplied by reference TRBV9 and TRBJ2-1, is DSGVTQTPKHLITATGQRVTLRCSPRSGDLSVYWYQQSLDQGLQFLIQYYNGEERAKGNILERFSAQQFPDLHSELNLSSLELGDSALYFCASSVRAENNEQFFGPGTRLTVL.

This clonotype was seen only a few times. The rearrangement links TRBV6-5 to TRBJ2-7; 8 bases align to TRBD1. The V gene end was trimmed by 2 bases and the J gene end by 4 bases; junction bases not matched to a gene: 10. Germline CDR1 and CDR2: MNHEY and SVGAGI. This CDR3 is built from 16 residues. The CDR3 reads CASSYIGTGRTYEQYF. The CDR3 DNA follows: TGTGCCAGCAGTTACATAGGGACAGGAAGAACGTACGAGCAGTACTTC.

This clonotype was picked up many times. This chain connects TRBV28 to TRBJ2-5; D is perhaps TRBD2 (6 bases). Trimming shortened V by 3 bases and J by 1 base, and 9 bases separated the two germline ends. Germline V gives CDR1 MDHEN, CDR2 SYDVKM. CDR3 size: 14 residues. CDR3 DNA sequence: TGTGCCAGCAGTTTGTCCGGGGGCCAAGAGACCCAGTACTTC. Residues: CASSLSGGQETQYF.